This T cell receptor beta chain was found in a study of identical twins. Study-wide results and caveats: Analyses of zero insertions could, in part, be confounded by invariant MAIT and iNKT cells.

TCRdb reprocessed the 5' RACE reads via MiXCR and lists one record per CDR3 protein. The sample yields about 220,000 distinct CDR3 sequences, roughly 7.1% seen once. A note on this clonotype: Its antigen is currently unknown.

Everyone who donated was a healthy Caucasian. Trimming removed 0 bases from V and 0 bases from J, with 12 bases in between. CDR3 size: 18 residues. Germline CDR1 reads MNHEY; CDR2 reads SMNVEV (reference sequence). These same data were also listed under a study on T cells expressing NK-cell markers. That source adds: Only alpha-beta TCR T cells were sorted in several experiments, using an anti-gamma-delta TCR antibody.

The V call is TRBV27, the J call TRBJ1-6, with D hard to call. Sequencing was carried out using CD8+ T cells sorted from blood. The clonotype comes from a woman between 18 and 29 years old in good health. The CDR3 reads CASSLSRAGVSYNSPLHF. The DNA of the CDR3 is TGTGCCAGCAGTTTATCGAGGGCAGGCGTCTCCTATAATTCACCCCTCCACTTT.